The 27 T cell receptor beta chains given below trace back to one sample, sequenced in a study of T cells after yellow fever vaccination (dated by TCRdb to between 2018 and 2020). Library prep was done by 5' RACE. The sample was run on an Illumina NovaSeq 6000. The raw public reads went through TCRdb reprocessing: fastp at Q25, MiXCR clone calling, in-frame beta chains kept. CDR3 protein sequences are deduplicated, and each keeps its most common genes and DNA. The sample contains 400,000 or so distinct CDR3 sequences, roughly a sixth of them found a single time. Roughly a sixth of the sample is taken by the ten largest. Interpreted using the paper, the treatment or condition label stands for: live attenuated yellow fever vaccine strain. The starting material was PBMCs, obtained before the yellow fever booster vaccination. These receptors came from a man in his late teens or twenties who received the YFV17D yellow fever vaccine.

This clonotype has more than one count but fewer than ten. The chain employs TRBV15 and TRBJ1-1, with 7 positions matching TRBD1. Germline CDR1 reads LNHNV; CDR2 reads YYDKDF (reference sequence). The CDR3 runs to 17 residues. With 3 bases clipped from V and 5 bases from J, the junction kept 15 bases outside the gene matches. CDR3 region: CATSSLGLVGGLTEAFF. CDR3 nucleotides: TGTGCCACCAGCAGTCTGGGGCTGGTAGGGGGCCTGACTGAAGCTTTCTTT.

The genes are TRBV7-2 and TRBJ2-3, with TRBD2 as a possible D gene (7 bases). Trimming took 3 bases from V and 5 from J, leaving 15 bases between them. CDR3 length: 15 amino acids. Looked up from germline, CDR1 is SGHTA and CDR2 is FQGNSA. CDR3 sequence reads: CASSFPGGGEDTQYF. In DNA form, the CDR3 reads TGTGCCAGCAGCTTCCCGGGGGGCGGGGAAGATACGCAGTATTTT.

The rearrangement joins TRBV6-5 to TRBJ1-6; D is perhaps TRBD1 (6 bases). Trimming removed 7 bases from V and 9 bases from J, with 19 bases in between. The germline V gene has CDR1 MNHEY and CDR2 SVGAGI. The CDR3 consists of 15 residues. CDR3 coding DNA: TGTGCCAGCATGATATGGGGGCGAAAGGTTTCACCCCTCCACTTT. It yields the protein CASMIWGRKVSPLHF.

This chain uses TRBV6-6 with TRBJ1-1; unclear D gene. In germline, CDR1 is MNHNY, CDR2 SVGAGI (reference sequence). The germline V and J ends were trimmed by 5 bases and 7 bases, with 11 bases remaining between them. The CDR3 is made up of 12 amino acids. The CDR3, as DNA: TGTGCCAGCAGTCACGAACCTGGTGAAGCTTTCTTT. Its protein product is CASSHEPGEAFF.

The table lists this clonotype with many counts. The J gene is TRBJ2-1, the V gene TRBV11-2, with 8 bases lining up with TRBD2. The V segment lost 4 bases and the J segment 5 bases; nucleotides outside the gene matches: 13. This CDR3 is 17 amino acids long. The germline gives CDR1 SGHAT, CDR2 FQNNGV. The CDR3 region is CASSSPLSGGFDNEQFF. In DNA form, the CDR3 reads TGTGCCAGCAGCTCCCCTCTGAGCGGGGGATTCGACAATGAGCAGTTCTTC.

This clonotype was counted only a few times. The J gene is TRBJ2-6, the V gene TRBV7-2; D call uncertain. The CDR3 totals 15 residues. V lost 7 bases and J lost 0, with 10 bases in between. Germline CDR1 is SGHTA and CDR2 is FQGNSA. The CDR3 loop reads CASTSGYSGANVLTF. DNA for the CDR3: TGTGCCAGCACCTCGGGCTACTCTGGGGCCAACGTCCTGACTTTC.

This sequence joins TRBV10-3 and TRBJ2-1, with D perhaps TRBD1 (6 bases). CDR1 ENHRY and CDR2 SYGVKD come from the germline V gene. With 3 bases removed from V and 7 bases from J, the gap between germline ends came to 13 bases. The CDR3 runs 14 residues. This CDR3 reads CAISDRGAGNEQFF. The CDR3 nucleotides are TGTGCCATCAGTGACAGGGGCGCTGGGAATGAGCAGTTCTTC.

The sample holds a few counts of this clonotype. The genes are TRBV7-2 and TRBJ1-3, with no clear D. In germline, CDR1 is SGHTA, CDR2 FQGNSA. The ends were cut back, 5 bases at V and 3 bases at J, with 14 bases in the middle. The CDR3 has 15 amino acids. CDR3 sequence reads: CASSRDNHYGNTIYF. The CDR3 DNA reads as TGTGCCAGCAGCCGTGACAATCATTATGGAAACACCATATATTTT.

In its sample, this clonotype was seen a few times. This rearrangement joins TRBV5-4 to TRBJ2-1, with 10 nucleotides matching TRBD1. V dropped 4 bases and J dropped 7; count of bases not matched to a gene: 2. The CDR3 contains 13 residues. Germline CDR1 SGHNT, CDR2 YYREEE (reference sequence). This chain's CDR3 is CASSEGQGNEQFF. The DNA for the CDR3 is TGTGCCAGCAGCGAGGGACAGGGGAATGAGCAGTTCTTC.

This clonotype occurred a few times. The V and J genes are TRBV6-5 and TRBJ1-1, with D unresolved. Between the trimmed V and J ends, which lost 2 bases and 1 base, there was a span of 5 bases. CDR1 and CDR2 (germline): MNHEY, SVGAGI. This CDR3 comprises 13 residues. The chain's CDR3 is CASSYTSNTEAFF. As DNA, the CDR3 is TGTGCCAGCAGTTACACGTCGAACACTGAAGCTTTCTTT.

This clonotype was observed a few times. J is TRBJ2-1 and V is TRBV6-5; the D gene could be TRBD1 or TRBD2 (5 bases each). Germline V CDR1 and CDR2: MNHEY, SVGAGI. The CDR3 consists of 14 residues. The ends were cut back, 4 bases at V and 6 bases at J, with 13 bases in the middle. The CDR3 is CASSFTGARNEQFF. The CDR3 bases are TGTGCCAGCAGTTTCACCGGGGCCCGCAATGAGCAGTTCTTC.

This clonotype has a handful of counts. The chain combines TRBV9 with TRBJ1-2; a possible D gene is TRBD1 (5 bases). The CDR3 runs 14 residues. Trimming took 2 bases from V and 2 from J, leaving 10 bases between them. The germline CDR1 and CDR2 sequences are SGDLS and YYNGEE. CDR3 in amino acids: CASSVGERNYGYTF. CDR3 nucleotide sequence: TGTGCCAGCAGCGTGGGGGAACGGAACTATGGCTACACCTTC.

The V and J genes are TRBV4-3 and TRBJ2-3; no clear D gene. CDR1 is LGHNA, CDR2 YSLEER, per germline. CDR3 length: 16 residues. The V end lost 0 bases, the J end lost 2 bases, and 12 bases lay between the germline ends. The CDR3 region is CASSQEIAGDTDTQYF. The CDR3 DNA sequence: TGCGCCAGCAGCCAAGAGATAGCTGGGGACACAGATACGCAGTATTTT.

This clonotype was seen a few times. The V gene is TRBV7-9, the J gene TRBJ1-1; maybe TRBD1 (6 bases). Germline V gene lookup returns CDR1 SEHNR and CDR2 FQNEAQ (reference sequence). Trimming pared 3 bases from V and 2 bases from J, leaving 22 bases between. The CDR3 runs 18 residues. The CDR3 loop is CASSFSGQGTGGNTEAFF. The CDR3 DNA follows: TGTGCCAGCAGCTTCTCGGGGCAGGGGACGGGAGGAAACACTGAAGCTTTCTTT. Using reference TRBV7-9 and TRBJ1-1 for the parts outside the CDR3, the full variable domain is DTGVSQNPRHKITKRGQNVTFRCDPISEHNRLYWYRQTLGQGPEFLTYFQNEAQLEKSRLLSDRFSAERPKGSFSTLEIQRTEQGDSAMYLCASSFSGQGTGGNTEAFFGQGTRLTVV.

This clonotype was counted ten times or more. The chain couples TRBV12-3 or TRBV12-4 to TRBJ2-1; D is unclear. The CDR3 runs to 11 residues. The V and J ends lost 4 bases and 8 bases respectively, with 6 bases between them. CDR3 bases: TGTGCCAGCAGTTCTAGTCATGAGCAGTTCTTC. This translates into CASSSSHEQFF.

This clonotype has only a few counts. This chain connects TRBV5-1 to TRBJ2-6; D is possibly TRBD1 or TRBD2 (5 bases each). Between the trimmed V and J ends, which lost 1 base and 1 base, there was a span of 15 bases. In germline, CDR1 is SGHRS, CDR2 YFSETQ. This CDR3 region has 18 residues. CDR3 sequence reads: CASSLTGTAPSGANVLTF. Written as DNA, the CDR3 is TGCGCCAGCAGCTTGACCGGGACCGCCCCATCTGGGGCCAACGTCCTGACTTTC.

The rearrangement joins TRBV11-3 to TRBJ1-6, with TRBD1 matching 10 bases. Germline CDR1 is SGHNT and CDR2 is YENEEA. V dropped 0 bases and J dropped 0; count of bases not matched to a gene: 11. The CDR3 sequence is 21 residues long. CDR3 coding DNA: TGTGCCAGCAGCTTAGAATCCGGGACAGGGGTTCCCAGCTCCTATAATTCACCCCTCCACTTT. It specifies CASSLESGTGVPSSYNSPLHF.

This clonotype turned up a few times. This chain joins TRBV10-3 and TRBJ1-1; 10 positions agree with TRBD1. The CDR3 is made up of 14 amino acids. V lost 6 bases and J lost 7; bases outside the gene matches: 8. The germline V gene has CDR1 ENHRY and CDR2 SYGVKD. The DNA of the CDR3 is TGTGCCATCAGCAAGACAGGGGGCTCCCGTGAAGCTTTCTTT. Protein: CAISKTGGSREAFF.

The chain has TRBV2 and TRBJ2-1, with D perhaps TRBD2 (7 bases). With 7 bases removed from V and 4 bases from J, the gap between germline ends came to 14 bases. This CDR3 is 14 amino acids long. CDR1 and CDR2 from the germline V gene are SNHLY and FYNNEI. The CDR3 DNA follows: TGTGCCAGCAAACGCGGGGGCCCATACAATGAGCAGTTCTTC. Protein: CASKRGGPYNEQFF.

This CDR3 reads CASKTTGGFTGELFF. The CDR3 DNA follows: TGTGCCAGCAAGACGACAGGTGGTTTCACCGGGGAGCTGTTTTTT. This sequence joins TRBV7-2 and TRBJ2-2; possibly TRBD1 for D (6 bases). Germline CDR1 and CDR2: SGHTA and FQGNSA. The CDR3 sequence is 15 residues long. Trimming took off 7 bases at V and 4 bases at J, with 16 bases between the two ends.

There are a few counts of this clonotype. The chain links TRBV11-2 to TRBJ2-3; D not resolved. Germline lookup yields CDR1 SGHAT and CDR2 FQNNGV. CDR3 length equals 13 residues. Trimming stripped 3 bases from V and 10 bases from J, with 14 bases between. The CDR3 loop reads CASSLGEQRAQYF. DNA for the CDR3: TGTGCCAGCAGCTTGGGTGAGCAACGCGCGCAGTATTTT.

The chain has TRBV4-1 and TRBJ2-7; no firm D call. Trimming took 1 base from V and 1 from J, leaving 8 bases between them. This CDR3 has 14 amino acids. CDR1 is MGHRA, CDR2 YSYEKL, per germline. As DNA, the CDR3 is TGCGCCAGCAGCCAAGGGCCCGGGTCCTACGAGCAGTACTTC. Translation gives CASSQGPGSYEQYF.

This clonotype was seen many times. The V gene is TRBV20-1, the J gene TRBJ2-7, with 11 bases identical to TRBD2. Germline V gene data show CDR1 as DFQATT and CDR2 as SNEGSKA (reference sequence). This CDR3 region has 13 residues. V shed 3 bases, J shed 6 bases, and the junction held 4 bases outside the gene matches. CDR3 DNA: TGCAGTGCTAGTACTAGCGGGGGCGTCGAGCAGTACTTC. This encodes CSASTSGGVEQYF.

The rearrangement joins TRBV7-2 to TRBJ2-5; TRBD1 agrees at 10 bases. Per germline, CDR1 SGHTA and CDR2 FQGNSA. The CDR3 has 17 residues. The junction had 13 bases not matched to a gene; V was cut back by 4 bases and J by 5 bases. The CDR3 region has the DNA TGTGCCAGCAGCTCGAACCGGGACAGGGGTTGGGTCGAGACCCAGTACTTC. Translating gives CASSSNRDRGWVETQYF. Based on the CDR3 plus reference TRBV7-2 and TRBJ2-5, the full variable domain is GAGVSQSPSNKVTEKGKDVELRCDPISGHTALYWYRQSLGQGLEFLIYFQGNSAPDKSGLPSDRFSAERTGGSVSTLTIQRTQQEDSAVYLCASSSNRDRGWVETQYFGPGTRLLVL.

The rearrangement uses TRBV20-1 and TRBJ1-1, with TRBD1 matching over 8 bases. V lost 0 bases to trimming and J lost 7 bases; unmatched junction nucleotides: 10. Germline V lookup: CDR1 DFQATT, CDR2 SNEGSKA (reference sequence). The length of the CDR3 is 15 residues. CDR3 coding DNA: TGCAGTGCTAGAGATGTAACAGGGGGGAATAATGAAGCTTTCTTT. Its translation: CSARDVTGGNNEAFF.

This clonotype occurred a few times. V is TRBV7-9 and J is TRBJ2-1, with TRBD2 matching 7 bases. J was trimmed by 8 bases and V by 4 bases; bases with no gene match: 11. The CDR3 runs to 15 residues. Germline CDR1 and CDR2: SEHNR and FQNEAQ (reference sequence). In DNA, the CDR3 is TGTGCCAGCAGCTCTAGCGGCCAGAGTAGGGATGAGCAGTTCTTC. Amino acids: CASSSSGQSRDEQFF. Full variable domain (remainder filled in from reference TRBV7-9 and TRBJ2-1): DTGVSQNPRHKITKRGQNVTFRCDPISEHNRLYWYRQTLGQGPEFLTYFQNEAQLEKSRLLSDRFSAERPKGSFSTLEIQRTEQGDSAMYLCASSSSGQSRDEQFFGPGTRLTVL.

This chain uses TRBV14 with TRBJ2-3; no firm D call. Germline values: CDR1 SGHDN, CDR2 FVKESK. With 3 bases removed from V and 1 base from J, the gap between germline ends came to 14 bases. The length of the CDR3 is 16 residues. The CDR3 coding sequence is TGTGCCAGCAGCCAGAGTCCGGGCTTGGGCACAGATACGCAGTATTTT. Translated, it gives CASSQSPGLGTDTQYF.